Below, one T cell receptor beta chain is given with its context. Its specificity is unknown. The repertoire was sequenced with immunoSEQ multiplex PCR; TCRdb's copy has only in-frame clones and lacks some. The data contain 130,000 to 150,000 clones, approximately 90% of them singletons. The data derive from a study of cytomegalovirus exposure and HLA in healthy donors. For the study at large: The roughly 120 validation repertoires, a later analysis reported, used the same platform as the approximately 630 first-cohort repertoires.

The donors were members of the validation cohort, which comprised approximately 120 subjects and was separate from the first cohort of roughly 700 subjects. Study results and limitations: Investigators reported over 150 TCR beta chains as tied to cytomegalovirus. Most TCR sequences were rare, but some public TCRs occurred in many donors.

The sequencing sample was made of PBMCs. This receptor was taken from a man younger than 30 in good health and CMV-seronegative.

CDR3 in amino acids: CASSDGGSSGNTIYF. CDR3 bases: TGTGCCAGCAGTGATGGAGGAAGCTCTGGAAACACCATATATTTT. The rearrangement links TRBV6-1 to TRBJ1-3; D call uncertain. The germline V gene has CDR1 MNHNS and CDR2 SASEGT. The CDR3 has 15 residues. The ends were cut back, 3 bases at V and 0 bases at J, with 9 bases in the middle.